This T cell receptor (beta chain) was captured by sequencing in a study of T cells in localized non-small cell lung cancer. The length of the CDR3 is 12 residues. With 1 base removed from V and 5 bases from J, the gap between germline ends came to 5 bases. Germline assignment: CDR1 SGHAT and CDR2 FQNNGV. Whole-study results and caveats: Heterogeneity remains possible because sequencing was limited to only one tumor region.

Sequencing used immunoSEQ multiplex PCR; TCRdb keeps in-frame clones, though not all of them. The sample carries approximately 33,000 clones, about 92% recorded once. Turning to this clone: The antigen is unknown.

The chain has TRBV11-2 and TRBJ1-1; no definite D call. Material: peripheral blood, obtained before any cancer treatment. The TCR was taken from a female donor older than 55 with stage I lung adenocarcinoma. The CDR3 spells CASSLGLTEAFF. CDR3 coding DNA: TGTGCCAGCAGCTTAGGGCTGACTGAAGCTTTCTTT.